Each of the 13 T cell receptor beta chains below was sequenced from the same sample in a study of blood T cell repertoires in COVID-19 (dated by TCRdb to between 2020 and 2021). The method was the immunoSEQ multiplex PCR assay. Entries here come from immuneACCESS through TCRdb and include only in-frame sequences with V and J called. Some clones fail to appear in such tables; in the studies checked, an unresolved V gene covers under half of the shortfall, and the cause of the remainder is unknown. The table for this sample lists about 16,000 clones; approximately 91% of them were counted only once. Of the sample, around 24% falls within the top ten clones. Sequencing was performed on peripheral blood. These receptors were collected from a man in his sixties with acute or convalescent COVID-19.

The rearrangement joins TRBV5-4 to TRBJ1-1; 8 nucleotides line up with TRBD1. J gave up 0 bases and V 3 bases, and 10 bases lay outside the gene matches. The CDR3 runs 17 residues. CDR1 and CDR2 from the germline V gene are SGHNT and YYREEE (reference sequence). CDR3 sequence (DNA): TGTGCCAGCAGCTCGAGACTGACAGGGGTCGTGAACACTGAAGCTTTCTTT. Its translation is CASSSRLTGVVNTEAFF.

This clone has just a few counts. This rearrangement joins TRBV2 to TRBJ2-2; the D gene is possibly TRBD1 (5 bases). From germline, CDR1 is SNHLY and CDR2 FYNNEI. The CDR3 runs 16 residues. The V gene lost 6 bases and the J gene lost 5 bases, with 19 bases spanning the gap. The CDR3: CASSFQGRSETGELFF. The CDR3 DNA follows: TGTGCCAGCAGCTTTCAGGGCCGGAGTGAGACCGGGGAGCTGTTTTTT.

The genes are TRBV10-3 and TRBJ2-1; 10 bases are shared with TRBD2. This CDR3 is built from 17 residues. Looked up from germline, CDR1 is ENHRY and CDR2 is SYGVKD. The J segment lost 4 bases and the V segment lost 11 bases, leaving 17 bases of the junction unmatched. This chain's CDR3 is CAEHPSSGREGYNEQFF. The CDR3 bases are TGTGCCGAGCATCCGTCTAGCGGGAGAGAGGGGTACAATGAGCAGTTCTTC.

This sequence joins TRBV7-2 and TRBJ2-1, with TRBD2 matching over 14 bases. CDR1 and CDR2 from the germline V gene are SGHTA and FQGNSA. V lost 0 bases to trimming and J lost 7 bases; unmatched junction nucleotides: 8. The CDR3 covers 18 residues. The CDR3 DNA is TGTGCCAGCAGCTTAGCGCTCGGACTAGCGGGGGGCACTAATGAGCAGTTCTTC. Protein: CASSLALGLAGGTNEQFF.

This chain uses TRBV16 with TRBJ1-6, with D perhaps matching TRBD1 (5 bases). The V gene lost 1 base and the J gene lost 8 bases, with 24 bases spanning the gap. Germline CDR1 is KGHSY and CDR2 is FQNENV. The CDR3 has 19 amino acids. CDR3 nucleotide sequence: TGTGCCAGCAGCCAATACGGAGCCGGGGGGAGTCGGTTTGATTCACCCCTCCACTTT. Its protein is CASSQYGAGGSRFDSPLHF.

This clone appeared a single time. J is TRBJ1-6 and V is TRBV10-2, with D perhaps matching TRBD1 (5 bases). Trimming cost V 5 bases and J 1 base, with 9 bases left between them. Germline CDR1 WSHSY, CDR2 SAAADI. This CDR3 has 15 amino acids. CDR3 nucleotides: TGCGCCAGCAGTCCGACAGAATCCTATAATTCACCCCTCCACTTT. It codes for CASSPTESYNSPLHF.

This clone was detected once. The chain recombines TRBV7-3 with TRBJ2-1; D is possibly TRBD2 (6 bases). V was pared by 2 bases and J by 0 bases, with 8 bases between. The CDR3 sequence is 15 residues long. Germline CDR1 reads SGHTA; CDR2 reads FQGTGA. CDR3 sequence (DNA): TGTGCCAGCAGCTTAGCAGCGGGCTCCTACAATGAGCAGTTCTTC. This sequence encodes CASSLAAGSYNEQFF.

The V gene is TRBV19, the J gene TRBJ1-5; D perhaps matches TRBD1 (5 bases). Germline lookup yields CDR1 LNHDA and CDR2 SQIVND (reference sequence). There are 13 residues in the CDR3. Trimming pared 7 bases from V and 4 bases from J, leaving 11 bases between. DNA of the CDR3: TGTGCCAGTATGGGGGGGGTTAATCAGCCCCAGCATTTT. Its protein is CASMGGVNQPQHF.

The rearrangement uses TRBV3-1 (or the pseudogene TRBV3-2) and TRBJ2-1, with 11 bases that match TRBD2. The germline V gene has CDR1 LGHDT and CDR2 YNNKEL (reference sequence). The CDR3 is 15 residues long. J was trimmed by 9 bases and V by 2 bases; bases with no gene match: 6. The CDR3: CASSQNSGGAGEQFF. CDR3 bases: TGTGCCAGCAGCCAAAATAGCGGGGGGGCCGGTGAGCAGTTCTTC.

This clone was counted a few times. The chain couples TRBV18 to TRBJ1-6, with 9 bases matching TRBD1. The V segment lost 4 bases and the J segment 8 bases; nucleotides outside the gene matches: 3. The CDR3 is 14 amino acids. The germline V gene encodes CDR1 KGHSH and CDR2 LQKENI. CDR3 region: CASSQTGGDSPLHF. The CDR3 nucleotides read TGTGCCAGCTCACAGACAGGGGGAGATTCACCCCTCCACTTT.

DNA for the CDR3: TGTGCTAGTGGTTTGGTACCGAGACAGGGAAATCAGCCCCAGCATTTT. Its protein is CASGLVPRQGNQPQHF. The chain has TRBV12-5 and TRBJ1-5, with 7 bases identical to TRBD1. Germline V gene sequence: CDR1 LGHNT, CDR2 FRNRAP. The trim removed 0 bases at V and 4 bases at J, leaving 6 bases unmatched. CDR3 size: 16 residues.

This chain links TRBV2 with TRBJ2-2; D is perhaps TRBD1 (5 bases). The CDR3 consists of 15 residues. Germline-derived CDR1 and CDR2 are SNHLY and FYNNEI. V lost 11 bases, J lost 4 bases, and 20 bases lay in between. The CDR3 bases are TGTGCCCTCCGTCGGCCAAAGCAGGGCACCGGGGAGCTGTTTTTT. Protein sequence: CALRRPKQGTGELFF.

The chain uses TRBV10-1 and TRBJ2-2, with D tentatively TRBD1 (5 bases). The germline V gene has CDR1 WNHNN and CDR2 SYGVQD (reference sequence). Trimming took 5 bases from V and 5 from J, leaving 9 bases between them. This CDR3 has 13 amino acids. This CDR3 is CASSPRVTGELFF. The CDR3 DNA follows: TGCGCCAGCAGTCCCAGGGTAACCGGGGAGCTGTTTTTT.